A selection of T cell receptor beta chains follows, all from one sample in a study of CD8+CD57+ T cells in acquired aplastic anemia. TCRdb re-analysed the reads in MiXCR, keeping a single row per CDR3 protein. Of under 250,000 distinct CDR3 sequences in the sample, about 37% are singletons; the top ten hold about 1.1%. What was sequenced was sorted CD4+, CD8+, or CD8+CD57+ T cells (not recorded which) from PBMCs. The receptors stem from a human donor in good health, serving as a control. The CDR3 runs from the conserved cysteine through the conserved F or W. The D gene is left open where the match is weak. Expanded clones get a size class; other rows say once, few or many, or leave the size out.

J gene: TRBJ1-2; V gene: TRBV27; D gene: TRBD1; CDR3 length: 13; clone size: -; CDR3 DNA: TGTGCCAGCAGTTTATCTAGGACAGGGATCTACACCTTC; CDR3 protein: CASSLSRTGIYTF
J gene: TRBJ2-3; V gene: TRBV11-2; D gene: TRBD2; CDR3 length: 16; clone size: many; CDR3 DNA: TGTGCCAGCAGCCCATTAGCGGGAGGGAGCACAGATACGCAGTATTTT; CDR3 protein: CASSPLAGGSTDTQYF
J gene: TRBJ1-2; V gene: TRBV5-1; D gene: TRBD1; CDR3 length: 16; clone size: many; CDR3 DNA: TGCGCCAGCAGCTCGACAAGACAGGGGGACGCCTATGGCTACACCTTC; CDR3 protein: CASSSTRQGDAYGYTF
J gene: TRBJ1-1; V gene: TRBV7-6; D gene: -; CDR3 length: 13; clone size: few; CDR3 DNA: TGTGCCAGCAGCCGACAGGAAGGCACTGAAGCTTTCTTT; CDR3 protein: CASSRQEGTEAFF
J gene: TRBJ1-3; V gene: TRBV25-1; D gene: -; CDR3 length: 17; clone size: few; CDR3 DNA: TGTGCCAGCAGTGCACCTAAAATCATCGGGTCTGGAAACACCATATATTTT; CDR3 protein: CASSAPKIIGSGNTIYF
J gene: TRBJ2-3; V gene: TRBV5-1; D gene: TRBD1; CDR3 length: 15; clone size: many; CDR3 DNA: TGCGCCAGCAGCTCGAGCCAGGGGGCAACAGATACGCAGTATTTT; CDR3 protein: CASSSSQGATDTQYF
J gene: TRBJ1-5; V gene: TRBV12-3/TRBV12-4; D gene: -; CDR3 length: 14; clone size: few; CDR3 DNA: TGTGCCAGCAGTTTCGGGGGTTTAAATCAGCCCCAGCATTTT; CDR3 protein: CASSFGGLNQPQHF
J gene: TRBJ1-6; V gene: TRBV20-1; D gene: TRBD1; CDR3 length: 14; clone size: -; CDR3 DNA: TGTAGTGCTTCGGACAGGGCGAAAGAATCACCCCTCCACTTT; CDR3 protein: CSASDRAKESPLHF
J gene: TRBJ1-2; V gene: TRBV4-2; D gene: TRBD1; CDR3 length: 15; clone size: many; CDR3 DNA: TGTGCCAGCAGCGTCGTAGCAGGGGGACTCTATGGCTACACCTTC; CDR3 protein: CASSVVAGGLYGYTF
J gene: TRBJ2-3; V gene: TRBV24-1; D gene: TRBD2; CDR3 length: 20; clone size: -; CDR3 DNA: TGTGCCACCAGTGAGCTTTGTAGGATGCTAGCGGGAGTCAGGACAGATACGCAGTATTTT; CDR3 protein: CATSELCRMLAGVRTDTQYF
J gene: TRBJ2-7; V gene: TRBV28; D gene: TRBD2; CDR3 length: 15; clone size: -; CDR3 DNA: TGTGCCAGCAGTGGCCAGGTTAGGAGCGGGAGCGAGCAGTACTTC; CDR3 protein: CASSGQVRSGSEQYF
J gene: TRBJ2-5; V gene: TRBV5-8; D gene: TRBD2; CDR3 length: 14; clone size: many; CDR3 DNA: TGTGCCAGCAGGTCCGCGGGGGGTCGAGAGACCCAGTACTTC; CDR3 protein: CASRSAGGRETQYF
J gene: TRBJ1-5; V gene: TRBV2; D gene: -; CDR3 length: 14; clone size: -; CDR3 DNA: TGTGCCAGCAGTTGGGGGGGAAGCAATCAGCCCCAGCATTTT; CDR3 protein: CASSWGGSNQPQHF
J gene: TRBJ1-2; V gene: TRBV2; D gene: -; CDR3 length: 13; clone size: -; CDR3 DNA: TGTGCCAGCAGGGGGGGGGGCAGGGCTGGCTACACCTTC; CDR3 protein: CASRGGGRAGYTF
J gene: TRBJ2-7; V gene: TRBV12-3/TRBV12-4; D gene: -; CDR3 length: 12; clone size: many; CDR3 DNA: TGTGCCAGCAGTCCTGGGGCCTACGAGCAGTACTTC; CDR3 protein: CASSPGAYEQYF
J gene: TRBJ2-7; V gene: TRBV20-1; D gene: -; CDR3 length: 11; clone size: few; CDR3 DNA: TGCAGTGCCAGGTGGGGCTACGAGCAGTACTTC; CDR3 protein: CSARWGYEQYF
J gene: TRBJ2-7; V gene: TRBV15; D gene: TRBD1; CDR3 length: 14; clone size: -; CDR3 DNA: TGTGCCACCAGCAGAGATCAGGACAGGGGGCAACGGTACTTC; CDR3 protein: CATSRDQDRGQRYF
J gene: TRBJ2-7; V gene: TRBV27; D gene: TRBD2; CDR3 length: 15; clone size: -; CDR3 DNA: TGTGCCAGCAGTTTGACTAGCGGGCAGACTATCGAGCAGTACTTC; CDR3 protein: CASSLTSGQTIEQYF
J gene: TRBJ1-6; V gene: TRBV19; D gene: TRBD1; CDR3 length: 14; clone size: once; CDR3 DNA: TGTGCCAGTAGTAGAGGACAGGGGGGGTCACCCCTCCACTTT; CDR3 protein: CASSRGQGGSPLHF
J gene: TRBJ2-7; V gene: TRBV3-1; D gene: TRBD1; CDR3 length: 13; clone size: many; CDR3 DNA: TGTGCCAGCAGCCGCACGGACAGGGGAGAGCAGTACTTC; CDR3 protein: CASSRTDRGEQYF
J gene: TRBJ2-3; V gene: TRBV2; D gene: -; CDR3 length: 12; clone size: -; CDR3 DNA: TGTGCCAGCGAGACCAGCACAGATACGCAGTATTTT; CDR3 protein: CASETSTDTQYF
J gene: TRBJ1-5; V gene: TRBV7-9; D gene: TRBD1; CDR3 length: 14; clone size: -; CDR3 DNA: TGTGCCAGCAGAGTGGACAGGGCCGGGGGGCCCCAGCATTTT; CDR3 protein: CASRVDRAGGPQHF
J gene: TRBJ2-1; V gene: TRBV12-3/TRBV12-4; D gene: -; CDR3 length: 15; clone size: few; CDR3 DNA: TGTGCCAGCAGTTTAAGTAGGTCCTCTGGGGATGAGCAGTTCTTC; CDR3 protein: CASSLSRSSGDEQFF
J gene: TRBJ1-2; V gene: TRBV6-4; D gene: -; CDR3 length: 12; clone size: many; CDR3 DNA: TGTGCCAGGGAACAGGGTAACTATGGCTACACCTTC; CDR3 protein: CAREQGNYGYTF
J gene: TRBJ1-2; V gene: TRBV28; D gene: TRBD1; CDR3 length: 11; clone size: -; CDR3 DNA: TGTGCCACCACAGGGGTCGGTGGCTACACCTTC; CDR3 protein: CATTGVGGYTF
J gene: TRBJ2-3; V gene: TRBV12-3/TRBV12-4; D gene: -; CDR3 length: 12; clone size: -; CDR3 DNA: TGTGCCAGCAGTTTAATGGCGGATACGCAGTATTTT; CDR3 protein: CASSLMADTQYF
J gene: TRBJ2-5; V gene: TRBV5-1; D gene: TRBD2; CDR3 length: 14; clone size: many; CDR3 DNA: TGCGCCAGCAGCTTGGACGGGAGGTGGGAGACCCAGTACTTC; CDR3 protein: CASSLDGRWETQYF
J gene: TRBJ1-2; V gene: TRBV5-1; D gene: -; CDR3 length: 14; clone size: -; CDR3 DNA: TGCGCCAGCAGCTTGGGGGAGAGGAGCTATGGCTACACCTTC; CDR3 protein: CASSLGERSYGYTF
J gene: TRBJ2-5; V gene: TRBV2; D gene: -; CDR3 length: 10; clone size: -; CDR3 DNA: TGTGCTAGCAGGCAAGAGACCCAGTACTTC; CDR3 protein: CASRQETQYF
J gene: TRBJ2-1; V gene: TRBV11-2; D gene: TRBD2; CDR3 length: 13; clone size: -; CDR3 DNA: TGTGCCAGCAGCTTAATGATAGCGGGTGAGCAGTTCTTC; CDR3 protein: CASSLMIAGEQFF
J gene: TRBJ1-5; V gene: TRBV7-2; D gene: TRBD1; CDR3 length: 15; clone size: -; CDR3 DNA: TGTGCCAGCAGCTCGACAGGGGCTAACAATCAGCCCCAGCATTTT; CDR3 protein: CASSSTGANNQPQHF
J gene: TRBJ1-1; V gene: TRBV29-1; D gene: -; CDR3 length: 12; clone size: few; CDR3 DNA: TGCAGCGGATGGGGGCAGGACACTGAAGCTTTCTTT; CDR3 protein: CSGWGQDTEAFF
J gene: TRBJ1-3; V gene: TRBV20-1; D gene: -; CDR3 length: 14; clone size: -; CDR3 DNA: TGCAGTGCTATGCCCGCAGGCTCTGGAAACACCATATATTTT; CDR3 protein: CSAMPAGSGNTIYF
J gene: TRBJ2-1; V gene: TRBV29-1; D gene: -; CDR3 length: 10; clone size: -; CDR3 DNA: TGCAGCGTTCTTGTGAATGAGCAGTTCTTC; CDR3 protein: CSVLVNEQFF
J gene: TRBJ1-4; V gene: TRBV19; D gene: TRBD1; CDR3 length: 16; clone size: few; CDR3 DNA: TGTGCCAGTAGTTATTATATCGGACAGGCTAATGAAAAACTGTTTTTT; CDR3 protein: CASSYYIGQANEKLFF
J gene: TRBJ1-5; V gene: TRBV10-3; D gene: -; CDR3 length: 14; clone size: -; CDR3 DNA: TGTGCCAGCAGTTACTCGCGTAGCAATCAGCCCCAGCATTTT; CDR3 protein: CASSYSRSNQPQHF
J gene: TRBJ2-5; V gene: TRBV9; D gene: -; CDR3 length: 17; clone size: few; CDR3 DNA: TGTGCCAGCAGCCAAGGACTTTTGTTAGGGGGACAAGAGACCCAGTACTTC; CDR3 protein: CASSQGLLLGGQETQYF
J gene: TRBJ2-7; V gene: TRBV19; D gene: TRBD2; CDR3 length: 16; clone size: once; CDR3 DNA: TGTGCCAGTAGTCTGGGACTAGCGGCCTTTGTGTATGAGCAGTACTTC; CDR3 protein: CASSLGLAAFVYEQYF
J gene: TRBJ2-7; V gene: TRBV19; D gene: -; CDR3 length: 15; clone size: many; CDR3 DNA: TGTGCCAGTAGTATAGATGGGGGAGGCACCTACGAGCAGTACTTC; CDR3 protein: CASSIDGGGTYEQYF